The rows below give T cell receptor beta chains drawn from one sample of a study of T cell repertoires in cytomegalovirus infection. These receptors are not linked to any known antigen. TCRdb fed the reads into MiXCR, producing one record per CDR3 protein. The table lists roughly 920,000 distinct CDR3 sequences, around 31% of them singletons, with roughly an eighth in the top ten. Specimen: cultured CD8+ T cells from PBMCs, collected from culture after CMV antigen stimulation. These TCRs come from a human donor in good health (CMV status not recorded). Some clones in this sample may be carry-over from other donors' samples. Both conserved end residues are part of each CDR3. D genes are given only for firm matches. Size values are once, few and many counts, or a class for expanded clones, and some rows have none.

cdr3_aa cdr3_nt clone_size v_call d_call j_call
CASNSGTGITDTQYF TGTGCCAGCAACTCCGGGACAGGGATCACAGATACGCAGTATTTT NA TRBV27 TRBD1 TRBJ2-3
CASSYSIGGYGYTF TGTGCCAGCAGTTACTCGATCGGCGGCTATGGCTACACCTTC few TRBV6-5 NA TRBJ1-2
CASSFPAGGRTDTQYF TGTGCCAGCAGTTTCCCCGCGGGGGGTCGCACAGATACGCAGTATTTT many TRBV28 TRBD2 TRBJ2-3
CASSYERGGSRNEQFF TGTGCCAGCAGTTACGAACGGGGGGGATCCCGCAATGAGCAGTTCTTC NA TRBV6-2/TRBV6-3 TRBD2 TRBJ2-1
CASSLSGDRGHEQYF TGTGCCAGCAGCTTATCAGGTGACAGGGGCCACGAGCAGTACTTC many TRBV7-2 TRBD1 TRBJ2-7
CASSHRDRGGDGYTF TGTGCCAGCAGCCACCGGGACAGGGGAGGTGATGGCTACACCTTC NA TRBV7-9 TRBD1 TRBJ1-2
CASSTTGGNEQFF TGTGCCAGCAGCACTACAGGGGGCAATGAGCAGTTCTTC many TRBV7-2 TRBD1 TRBJ2-1
CASSYYSTDTQYF TGTGCCAGCAGTTACTACAGCACAGATACGCAGTATTTT few TRBV6-6 NA TRBJ2-3
CASSPTLGSGELFF TGTGCCAGCAGTCCCACCTTGGGGTCCGGGGAGCTGTTTTTT NA TRBV25-1 NA TRBJ2-2
CASSPDHSGGDGDTQYF TGTGCCAGCTCACCCGATCATAGCGGGGGGGACGGAGATACGCAGTATTTT NA TRBV18 TRBD2 TRBJ2-3
CASSEAVADTDTQYF TGTGCCAGCAGTGAAGCGGTAGCGGACACAGATACGCAGTATTTT few TRBV6-1 NA TRBJ2-3
CASSLSSGELFF TGTGCCAGCAGCTTATCTAGCGGGGAGCTGTTTTTT many TRBV12-3/TRBV12-4 NA TRBJ2-2
CASRKVGYREKLFF TGTGCCAGCAGAAAGGTGGGATATCGGGAAAAACTGTTTTTT NA TRBV7-6 NA TRBJ1-4
CASSSFRYSQNTEAFF TGTGCCAGCAGCTCTTTTCGTTACAGTCAGAACACTGAAGCTTTCTTT few TRBV7-8 NA TRBJ1-1
CASIQGGHYEQYF TGTGCCAGCATCCAAGGAGGCCACTACGAGCAGTACTTC NA TRBV7-6 NA TRBJ2-7
CASSLARGTGRETQYF TGTGCCAGCAGCTTAGCGAGGGGGACAGGGCGAGAGACCCAGTACTTC many TRBV7-8 TRBD1 TRBJ2-5
CATSDGGVDEQFF TGTGCCACCAGTGATGGGGGGGTGGATGAGCAGTTCTTC NA TRBV24-1 TRBD2 TRBJ2-1
CASSPSGPAGETQYF TGTGCCAGCAGCCCCTCGGGGCCTGCAGGGGAGACCCAGTACTTC few TRBV7-9 NA TRBJ2-5
CASSSGFANYGYTF TGTGCCAGCAGTTCAGGGTTTGCTAACTATGGCTACACCTTC few TRBV27 NA TRBJ1-2
CASSGGAGPSYNEQFF TGTGCCAGCAGCGGAGGAGCGGGGCCTTCCTACAATGAGCAGTTCTTC NA TRBV7-9 TRBD2 TRBJ2-1
CAIEEYTGDTQYF TGTGCCATCGAAGAATATACAGGAGATACGCAGTATTTT many TRBV24-1 NA TRBJ2-3
CASSLMATGGNGYTF TGTGCCAGCAGTTTAATGGCGACAGGGGGCAATGGCTACACCTTC NA TRBV27 TRBD1 TRBJ1-2
CASGSPGTGGYNEQFF TGTGCTAGTGGTTCTCCCGGGACAGGGGGCTACAATGAGCAGTTCTTC NA TRBV12-5 TRBD1 TRBJ2-1
CTSSLAGRNTEAFF TGTACCAGCAGTTTGGCAGGCCGGAACACTGAAGCTTTCTTT NA TRBV6-2/TRBV6-3 NA TRBJ1-1
CAQEWGANYNEQFF TGTGCCCAGGAGTGGGGGGCCAACTACAATGAGCAGTTCTTC few TRBV7-9 NA TRBJ2-1
CASSLSGMTYEQYF TGTGCCAGCAGTTTGTCAGGGATGACCTACGAGCAGTACTTC NA TRBV27 NA TRBJ2-7
CASSQDKVDSQETQYF TGTGCCAGCAGCCAAGATAAGGTGGACTCTCAAGAGACCCAGTACTTC NA TRBV4-2 NA TRBJ2-5
CASSHNDLGYTEAFF TGTGCCAGCAGCCATAACGACTTGGGGTACACTGAAGCTTTCTTT NA TRBV12-3/TRBV12-4 NA TRBJ1-1
CTSSYLRAYGYTF TGTACCAGCAGTTACCTGAGGGCCTACGGCTACACCTTC NA TRBV6-5 NA TRBJ1-2